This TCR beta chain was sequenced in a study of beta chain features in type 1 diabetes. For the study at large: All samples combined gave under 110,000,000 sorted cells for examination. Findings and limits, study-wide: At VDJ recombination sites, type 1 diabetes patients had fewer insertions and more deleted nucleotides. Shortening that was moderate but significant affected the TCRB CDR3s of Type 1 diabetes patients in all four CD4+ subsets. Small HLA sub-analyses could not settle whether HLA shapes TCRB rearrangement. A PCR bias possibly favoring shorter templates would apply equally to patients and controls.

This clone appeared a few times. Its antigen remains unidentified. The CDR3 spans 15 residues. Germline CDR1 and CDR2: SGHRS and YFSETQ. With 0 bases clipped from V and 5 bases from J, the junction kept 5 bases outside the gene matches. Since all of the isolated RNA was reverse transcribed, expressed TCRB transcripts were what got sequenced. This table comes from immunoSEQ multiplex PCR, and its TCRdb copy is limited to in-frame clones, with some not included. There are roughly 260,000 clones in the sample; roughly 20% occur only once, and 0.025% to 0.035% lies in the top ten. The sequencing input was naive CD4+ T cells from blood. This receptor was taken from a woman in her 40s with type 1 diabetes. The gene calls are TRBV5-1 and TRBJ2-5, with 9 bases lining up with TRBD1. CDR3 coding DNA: TGCGCCAGCAGCTTGGGGGACAGGGTCCCTGAGACCCAGTACTTC. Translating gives CASSLGDRVPETQYF.